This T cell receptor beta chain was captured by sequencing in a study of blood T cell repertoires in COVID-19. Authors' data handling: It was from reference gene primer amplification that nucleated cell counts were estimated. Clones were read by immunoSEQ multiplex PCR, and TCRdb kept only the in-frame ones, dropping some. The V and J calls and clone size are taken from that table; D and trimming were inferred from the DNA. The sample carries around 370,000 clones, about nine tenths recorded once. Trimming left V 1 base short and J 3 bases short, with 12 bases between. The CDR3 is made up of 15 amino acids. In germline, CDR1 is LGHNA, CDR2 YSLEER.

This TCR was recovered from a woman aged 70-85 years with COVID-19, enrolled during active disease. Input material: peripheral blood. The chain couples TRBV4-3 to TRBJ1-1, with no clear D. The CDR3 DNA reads TGCGCCAGCAGCCAAGGCGGGGAGTCGGACACTGAAGCTTTCTTT. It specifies CASSQGGESDTEAFF.